The clone carrying this TCR beta chain has a count of ten or more. Its matching antigen is unknown. These data originate in a study of T cells in Graves' hyperthyroidism and ophthalmopathy. Study-level results: Stable hyperthyroidism was separated from ophthalmopathy by a model based on 13 V-J features.

Germline V CDR1 and CDR2: LGHDT, YNNKEL (reference sequence). Trimming stripped 2 bases from V and 8 bases from J, with 18 bases between. This CDR3 contains 15 residues. The source material, RNA transcripts, was used to amplify TCR beta CDR3 regions. Carried out on the TCR CDR3, a first-round RT-PCR used the HTBI primer set. TCRdb independently ran MiXCR on the multiplex PCR reads; one entry per CDR3 protein. The profile shows around 250,000 distinct CDR3 sequences, approximately 24% of them singletons. The source of the PBMCs was approximately 10 ml of fresh peripheral blood. This sequence originates from a woman in her forties with Graves' ophthalmopathy. This rearrangement joins TRBV3-1 to TRBJ1-1, with D possibly matching TRBD1 (5 bases). The sequencing input was blood. CDR3 in DNA: TGTGCCAGCAGCCAACGATCAGGGCGGGCCACCGAAGCTTTCTTT. Encoded protein: CASSQRSGRATEAFF.